This T cell receptor (beta chain) was found in a study of Tregs in tolerant kidney transplant recipients. General study results and limits: Validation in larger populations is needed because few patients were studied. Biological reproducibility was not directly addressed in this study. Activated donor B cell expansion appeared to reveal the most relevant donor-specific TCRbeta repertoire.

In regard to this clone: Its antigen is not known.

This table comes from immunoSEQ multiplex PCR, and its TCRdb copy is limited to in-frame clones, with some not included. This sample has more than 95,000 clones, with roughly 92% found just once. CD4+CD25+CD127- Tregs, CD4+CD25- non-Tregs, CD4 and CD8 cells were sorted. What was sequenced was CD4+ T cells from blood. The source of this sequence is a human donor in good health.

The DNA for the CDR3 is TGTGCCAGCAGACCTACCGGGACAGGGAAGTACGAGCAGTACTTC. Translated, it gives CASRPTGTGKYEQYF. J is TRBJ2-7 and V is TRBV6-5; 9 nucleotides agree with TRBD1. The CDR3 runs 15 residues. Unmatched junction bases numbered 10, after V lost 6 bases and J lost 4 bases. CDR1 MNHEY and CDR2 SVGAGI come from the germline V gene.